The 22 T cell receptor beta chains presented below share a single source sample, sequenced in a study of graft-versus-host responses after intestinal transplantation. Responder cells labeled with CFSE (roughly 200,000) were co-plated with irradiated stimulator cells labeled with violet dye (roughly 200,000). The assay was immunoSEQ multiplex PCR, and TCRdb's table has in-frame clones only and misses some. The sample carries about 14,000 clones, 25% to 40% recorded once. Sample: alloreactive CD8+ T cells from a mixed lymphocyte reaction culture, taken before intestinal transplant. As for subset: CFSE-low proliferating T cells sorted from approximately six-day pre-transplant mixed lymphocyte reaction (GvH or HvG direction). The receptors were gathered from a human patient who received an intestinal transplant.

Only a few counts were recorded for this clone. The chain has TRBV30 and TRBJ1-1; TRBD1 matches 7 bases. V shed 1 base and J 4 bases; nucleotides not matched to a gene: 9. The CDR3 is 15 amino acids. Germline lookup yields CDR1 GTSNPN and CDR2 SVGIG (reference sequence). The CDR3 reads CAWSDRGVGSTEAFF. CDR3 DNA sequence: TGTGCCTGGAGTGACAGGGGAGTGGGGAGCACTGAAGCTTTCTTT.

This clone was counted a few times. The V call is TRBV2, the J call TRBJ1-5; TRBD1 matches 7 bases. This CDR3 is built from 15 residues. Germline CDR1 is SNHLY and CDR2 is FYNNEI. V lost 5 bases and J lost 4; bases outside the gene matches: 8. Here the CDR3 DNA reads TGTGCCAGCAGTCAAGGGACAGTTGAAAATCAGCCCCAGCATTTT. Translated: CASSQGTVENQPQHF.

This clone was seen only a few times. The chain is built from TRBV11-2 and TRBJ2-7; 7 positions agree with TRBD2. CDR3 size: 14 residues. The J segment lost 3 bases and the V segment lost 4 bases, leaving 6 bases of the junction unmatched. Germline V gene data show CDR1 as SGHAT and CDR2 as FQNNGV. DNA for the CDR3: TGTGCCAGCAGCTCGGGACTAAGATTCTACGAGCAGTACTTC. This codes for CASSSGLRFYEQYF. The entire variable domain, with the rest obtained from reference TRBV11-2 and TRBJ2-7, is as follows: EAGVAQSPRYKIIEKRQSVAFWCNPISGHATLYWYQQILGQGPKLLIQFQNNGVVDDSQLPKDRFSAERLKGVDSTLKIQPAKLEDSAVYLCASSSGLRFYEQYFGPGTRLTVT.

The sample holds a few counts of this clone. The chain recombines TRBV7-9 with TRBJ2-3; D is perhaps TRBD2 (6 bases). This CDR3 spans 15 amino acids. Germline V CDR1 and CDR2: SEHNR, FQNEAQ (reference sequence). The V end lost 3 bases, the J end lost 4 bases, and 14 bases lay between the germline ends. This chain's CDR3 is CASSFIVGGADTQYF. Here the CDR3 DNA reads TGTGCCAGCAGCTTCATTGTGGGGGGTGCAGATACGCAGTATTTT.

This clone appeared a few times. The chain uses TRBV5-4 and TRBJ1-1; possible D gene TRBD1, 6 bases. The CDR3 has 16 residues. Trimming left V 1 base short and J 2 bases short, with 15 bases between. The V gene's germline CDR1 is SGHNT and CDR2 YYREEE (reference sequence). The CDR3 sequence is CASSLYLTGENTEAFF. The DNA for the CDR3 is TGTGCCAGCAGCTTGTATCTGACAGGCGAAAACACTGAAGCTTTCTTT.

The table lists this clone with a few counts. V gene TRBV6-5 combines with J gene TRBJ2-7, with a tentative D call TRBD2 (7 bases). The CDR3 runs to 12 residues. Trimming took 9 bases from V and 2 from J, leaving 11 bases between them. Germline V gene lookup returns CDR1 MNHEY and CDR2 SVGAGI. The CDR3 region is CARGGRPYEQYF. The CDR3 region has the DNA TGTGCCAGGGGGGGGCGCCCCTACGAGCAGTACTTC.

Only one count was recorded for this clone. Other nucleotide sequences in the sample specify the same CDR3. The genes are TRBV4-3 and TRBJ1-2, with D unresolved. This CDR3 spans 14 amino acids. Trimming left V 0 bases short and J 4 bases short, with 9 bases between. Germline V CDR1 and CDR2: LGHNA, YSLEER. CDR3 loop: CASSQDRGGYGYTF. In DNA form, the CDR3 reads TGCGCCAGCAGCCAAGATCGGGGTGGCTATGGCTACACCTTC.

The V and J genes are TRBV11-2 and TRBJ1-2; TRBD1 aligns across 8 bases. V was pared by 3 bases and J by 4 bases, with 7 bases of the junction left unmatched. The CDR3 consists of 15 residues. Germline values: CDR1 SGHAT, CDR2 FQNNGV. The CDR3 region is CASSFTTGASYGYTF. CDR3 bases: TGTGCCAGCAGCTTTACGACAGGGGCTAGCTATGGCTACACCTTC.

This clone came up a few times. This rearrangement joins TRBV10-3 to TRBJ2-7, with 8 bases fitting TRBD1. Trimming removed 11 bases from V and 3 bases from J; junction bases left unmatched: 9. The CDR3 is 13 amino acids. From germline, CDR1 is ENHRY and CDR2 SYGVKD. In DNA form, the CDR3 reads TGTGCCGCCCAGCCCACAGGGGGCTACGAGCAGTACTTC. This gives the protein CAAQPTGGYEQYF.

The gene calls are TRBV5-1 and TRBJ2-7; TRBD1 agrees at 7 bases. V gave up 2 bases and J gave up 2 bases; unmatched junction bases: 4. Per the germline V gene, CDR1 is SGHRS and CDR2 is YFSETQ. The CDR3 totals 14 residues. The CDR3 is CASSFEGGPYEQYF. CDR3 DNA: TGCGCCAGCAGCTTTGAAGGGGGCCCCTACGAGCAGTACTTC.

The chain joins TRBV11-3 to TRBJ2-3; tentative D call: TRBD2 (7 bases). The germline V gene encodes CDR1 SGHNT and CDR2 YENEEA. V was pared by 6 bases and J by 2 bases, with 15 bases between. This CDR3 is 15 amino acids long. The CDR3 coding sequence is TGTGCCAGCAGATCATACGGGGGGCTCACAGATACGCAGTATTTT. It yields the protein CASRSYGGLTDTQYF.

This clone is medium-sized. In nucleotides, the CDR3 is TGCGCCAGCAGTGAGACTAGGTTGTACGAGCAGTACTTC. Translation gives CASSETRLYEQYF. This rearrangement joins TRBV10-2 to TRBJ2-7; the D gene is possibly TRBD2 (5 bases). Germline CDR1 WSHSY, CDR2 SAAADI. The CDR3 consists of 13 residues. V was cut by 2 bases and J by 4 bases, with 9 bases left in between.

This clone occurred once. V usage is TRBV5-6 and J usage is TRBJ2-2, with 11 bases that match TRBD2. The CDR3 length is 17 residues. Trimming removed 5 bases from V and 3 bases from J; junction bases left unmatched: 9. Germline values: CDR1 SGHDT, CDR2 YYEEEE. CDR3 in DNA: TGTGCCAGCAGTTTTACGACTAGCGGGGATTACACCGGGGAGCTGTTTTTT. Translating it yields CASSFTTSGDYTGELFF.

J is TRBJ1-1 and V is TRBV11-3; 9 bases are shared with TRBD1. The germline gives CDR1 SGHNT, CDR2 YENEEA. This CDR3 is 17 amino acids long. V dropped 4 bases and J dropped 4; count of bases not matched to a gene: 13. CDR3 bases: TGTGCCAGCAGCTCCCTCCCGGGACAGGGCGGGGGCACTGAAGCTTTCTTT. Amino acid sequence: CASSSLPGQGGGTEAFF.

The chain uses TRBV4-3 and TRBJ2-7, with D unclear. The CDR3 is 15 amino acids. CDR1 is LGHNA, CDR2 YSLEER, per germline. The germline V and J ends were trimmed by 2 bases and 1 base, with 12 bases remaining between them. This CDR3 is CASSQSDGGSYEQYF. The CDR3 nucleotides read TGCGCCAGCAGCCAATCTGACGGCGGATCCTACGAGCAGTACTTC.

The rearrangement links TRBV2 to TRBJ2-3; D gene ambiguous. The V end was cut by 6 bases, the J end by 4 bases, with 14 bases between. This CDR3 is built from 14 residues. Per germline, CDR1 SNHLY and CDR2 FYNNEI. Written as DNA, the CDR3 is TGTGCCAGCAGCGTAACCGCGAGCGCAGATACGCAGTATTTT. It is translated as CASSVTASADTQYF.

The CDR3 DNA reads as TGTGCCAGCAGTCAGGAGGACTACAATGAGCAGTTCTTC. Amino acid sequence: CASSQEDYNEQFF. This rearrangement joins TRBV6-6 to TRBJ2-1, with D tentatively TRBD2 (5 bases). The V end was cut by 5 bases, the J end by 3 bases, with 8 bases between. The CDR3 contains 13 residues. Per germline, CDR1 MNHNY and CDR2 SVGAGI (reference sequence).

This chain uses TRBV10-3 with TRBJ2-3; tentative D call: TRBD1 (5 bases). This CDR3 comprises 14 residues. The ends were cut back, 11 bases at V and 0 bases at J, with 15 bases in the middle. Germline CDR1 reads ENHRY; CDR2 reads SYGVKD. The CDR3 loop reads CAVKTQGSTDTQYF. CDR3 in DNA: TGTGCCGTTAAAACCCAGGGTAGCACAGATACGCAGTATTTT.

The DNA for the CDR3 is TGTGCCAGCTCCCGGAATCAGGGGTATGGCTACACCTTC. Its translation: CASSRNQGYGYTF. The V call is TRBV18, the J call TRBJ1-2, with a weak D call TRBD1 (6 bases). The germline CDR1 and CDR2 sequences are KGHSH and LQKENI. There are 13 residues in the CDR3. Trimming removed 6 bases at V and 5 bases at J, with 13 bases between.

The V call is TRBV14, the J call TRBJ1-1; D not resolved. Trimming took 0 bases from V and 5 from J, leaving 25 bases between them. The germline gives CDR1 SGHDN, CDR2 FVKESK. The CDR3 has 19 residues. CDR3 nucleotides: TGTGCCAGCAGCCAAGATTCCGCCCCCTTTTTGAGCAGACTAACTGAAGCTTTCTTT. This encodes CASSQDSAPFLSRLTEAFF.

The count of this clone is one. The chain couples TRBV13 to TRBJ1-2, with 8 positions matching TRBD1. Germline assignment: CDR1 PRHDT and CDR2 FYEKMQ (reference sequence). The ends lost 5 bases at V and 6 bases at J; junction bases unmatched: 8. The CDR3 runs to 14 residues. The CDR3 DNA reads TGTGCCAGCAGCCCCTCGACAGGGGATCATGGCTACACCTTC. Encoded protein: CASSPSTGDHGYTF.

The chain is built from TRBV6-5 and TRBJ2-3; D is unclear. Trimming removed 6 bases at V and 2 bases at J, with 9 bases between. Germline V CDR1 and CDR2: MNHEY, SVGAGI. The CDR3 is 13 residues long. The DNA of the CDR3 is TGTGCCAGCAGCCCTCCTTACACAGATACGCAGTATTTT. Residues: CASSPPYTDTQYF.